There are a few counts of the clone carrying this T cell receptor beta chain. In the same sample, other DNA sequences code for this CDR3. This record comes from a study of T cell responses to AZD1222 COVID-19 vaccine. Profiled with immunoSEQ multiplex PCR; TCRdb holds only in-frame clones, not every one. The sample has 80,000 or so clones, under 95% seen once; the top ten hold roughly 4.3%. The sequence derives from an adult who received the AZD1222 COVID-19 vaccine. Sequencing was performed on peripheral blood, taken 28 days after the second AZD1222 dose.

The CDR3: CASSVVGGGPGEQYF. The CDR3 DNA reads as TGTGCCAGCAGCGTAGTGGGGGGGGGCCCGGGAGAGCAGTACTTC. The rearrangement uses TRBV9 and TRBJ2-7; D might be TRBD2 (7 bases). Germline-derived CDR1 and CDR2 are SGDLS and YYNGEE. This CDR3 has 15 residues. Trimming cost V 0 bases and J 7 bases, with 17 bases left between them.